Below, 31 T cell receptor beta chains from the same sample are listed, as sequenced in a study. TCRdb reprocessed the 5' RACE reads via MiXCR and lists one record per CDR3 protein. Here the sample spans about 40,000 distinct CDR3 sequences, about 19% being singletons. The specimen was naive CD4+ T cells sorted from a lymph node. Subset given: naive CD4+ T cells, CD4+CD45RA+CD25-. The receptors shown here come from a female donor with breast cancer.

In its sample, this clonotype was seen many times. The gene calls are TRBV6-2 or TRBV6-3 and TRBJ1-5; D gene ambiguous. Per germline, CDR1 MNHEY and CDR2 SVGEGT. CDR3 length: 13 amino acids. V was clipped by 4 bases and J by 0 bases, with 4 bases between them. The CDR3 DNA is TGTGCCAGCAGTTTTACTAGCAATCAGCCCCAGCATTTT. This sequence encodes CASSFTSNQPQHF.

This clonotype was observed many times. One end of the junction is discordant with germline, which a read error may explain. This sequence joins TRBV20-1 and TRBJ1-2; no reliable D call. The CDR3 is 12 amino acids. From germline, CDR1 is DFQATT and CDR2 SNEGSKA (reference sequence). The DNA of the CDR3 is TGCAGTGATAGAGACCTGGGATATGGCTACACCTTC. This codes for CSDRDLGYGYTF.

This sequence joins TRBV4-2 and TRBJ1-2; D not resolved. V shed 0 bases and J shed 4 bases, with 30 bases lying between them. The germline V gene has CDR1 LGHNA and CDR2 YNFKEQ. This CDR3 spans 21 amino acids. Here the CDR3 reads CASSQDWISGPTSTIPYGYTF. In nucleotides, the CDR3 is TGTGCCAGCAGCCAAGATTGGATCTCCGGACCCACTTCTACCATTCCCTATGGCTACACCTTC.

For this clonotype: A much more abundant neighbour one base away suggests this may be a read error. This chain connects TRBV5-1 to TRBJ2-1; D possibly corresponds to TRBD2 (6 bases). CDR1 is SGHRS and CDR2 is YFSETQ in the germline V gene. The CDR3 contains 12 residues. This CDR3 reads CTSRREAGEQFF. As DNA, the CDR3 is TGCACCAGCAGGCGGGAAGCTGGTGAGCAGTTCTTC. The full variable domain, its missing parts supplied by reference TRBV5-1 and TRBJ2-1, is KAGVTQTPRYLIKTRGQQVTLSCSPISGHRSVSWYQQTPGQGLQFLFEYFSETQRNKGNFPGRFSGRQFSNSRSEMNVSTLELGDSALYLCTSRREAGEQFFGPGTRLTVL.

In this sample, this clonotype turned up a few times. This sequence joins TRBV7-8 and TRBJ2-2; either TRBD1 or TRBD2 may fit D (5 bases each). The CDR3 has 15 residues. Trimming removed 0 bases from V and 5 bases from J, with 10 bases in between. Germline V lookup: CDR1 SGHVS, CDR2 FQNEAQ. CDR3 bases: TGTGCCAGCAGCTTAGCGGGAGAGGGGACCGGGGAGCTGTTTTTT. This translates into CASSLAGEGTGELFF.

This chain joins TRBV2 and TRBJ1-1, with 7 positions matching TRBD1. This CDR3 comprises 13 residues. J was trimmed by 1 base and V by 7 bases; bases with no gene match: 3. Germline V gene lookup returns CDR1 SNHLY and CDR2 FYNNEI. The CDR3 coding sequence is TGTGCCAGCAAACGGGACAGGAACACTGAAGCTTTCTTT. Amino acid sequence: CASKRDRNTEAFF.

The V gene is TRBV27, the J gene TRBJ1-5; no clear D. Germline V gives CDR1 MNHEY, CDR2 SMNVEV (reference sequence). This CDR3 spans 13 amino acids. With 3 bases removed from V and 0 bases from J, the gap between germline ends came to 3 bases. The CDR3 here is CASSFLSNQPQHF. The CDR3 nucleotides are TGTGCCAGCAGTTTTCTTAGCAATCAGCCCCAGCATTTT.

This clonotype appeared a few times. The J gene is TRBJ2-5, the V gene TRBV5-1; 10 nucleotides align to TRBD2. The V gene's germline CDR1 is SGHRS and CDR2 YFSETQ. V dropped 4 bases and J dropped 5; count of bases not matched to a gene: 11. The CDR3 runs to 16 residues. The CDR3, as DNA: TGCGCCAGCAGCCCGTCCCTAGCGGGAGAATACGAGACCCAGTACTTC. It translates to CASSPSLAGEYETQYF. Full variable domain (remainder filled in from reference TRBV5-1 and TRBJ2-5): KAGVTQTPRYLIKTRGQQVTLSCSPISGHRSVSWYQQTPGQGLQFLFEYFSETQRNKGNFPGRFSGRQFSNSRSEMNVSTLELGDSALYLCASSPSLAGEYETQYFGPGTRLLVL.

The gene calls are TRBV5-1 and TRBJ2-1; 12 bases fit TRBD2. Germline V CDR1 and CDR2: SGHRS, YFSETQ. V was pared by 0 bases and J by 0 bases, with 4 bases of the junction left unmatched. The CDR3 contains 18 residues. CDR3 coding DNA: TGCGCCAGCAGCTTGGGACTAGCGGGAGTTTCCTCCTACAATGAGCAGTTCTTC. It specifies CASSLGLAGVSSYNEQFF.

V usage is TRBV7-8 and J usage is TRBJ2-7; possible D gene TRBD1, 5 bases. Germline V CDR1 and CDR2: SGHVS, FQNEAQ. Between the trimmed V and J ends, which lost 3 bases and 2 bases, there was a span of 8 bases. CDR3 size: 13 residues. The CDR3 loop is CASSFAGTYEQYF. CDR3 sequence (DNA): TGTGCCAGCAGCTTTGCAGGGACCTACGAGCAGTACTTC.

This clonotype has more than one count but fewer than ten. The J gene is TRBJ1-5, the V gene TRBV10-3; 8 bases are a match to TRBD1. From germline, CDR1 is ENHRY and CDR2 SYGVKD. V lost 6 bases and J lost 4; bases outside the gene matches: 8. The CDR3 has 15 residues. The CDR3 loop is CAISAGTGINQPQHF. The CDR3 DNA follows: TGTGCCATCAGCGCCGGGACAGGAATTAATCAGCCCCAGCATTTT.

In its sample, this clonotype was seen a few times. The chain joins TRBV6-5 to TRBJ1-5; TRBD1 is a possible D gene (5 bases). Trimming stripped 5 bases from V and 5 bases from J, with 10 bases between. CDR1 is MNHEY and CDR2 is SVGAGI in the germline V gene. The CDR3 spans 13 residues. The CDR3 bases are TGTGCCAGCAGTGGACACAATGATCAGCCCCAGCATTTT. This codes for CASSGHNDQPQHF.

This clonotype was counted a few times. This chain links TRBV4-1 with TRBJ2-7; D could derive from TRBD1 or TRBD2 (5 bases each). Germline values: CDR1 MGHRA, CDR2 YSYEKL. The ends were cut back, 1 base at V and 3 bases at J, with 22 bases in the middle. The CDR3 has 18 residues. Here the CDR3 DNA reads TGCGCCAGCAGCCAAGCTCAAGGCCGTGGGACCACCGGCTACGAGCAGTACTTC. Its protein product is CASSQAQGRGTTGYEQYF.

Notes on this clonotype: A much larger clone is a single base away; this may be a read error. The chain combines TRBV5-1 with TRBJ2-1; D possibly corresponds to TRBD2 (7 bases). This CDR3 comprises 15 residues. CDR1 is SGHRS and CDR2 is YFSETQ in the germline V gene. In DNA form, the CDR3 reads TGCGCCAGCAGCCCCGGGGGGCCCTCCCACAATGAGCAGTTCTTC. Translation: CASSPGGPSHNEQFF.

This clonotype was counted ten times or more. The chain carries TRBV3-1 and TRBJ1-1; D not certain. Germline V lookup: CDR1 LGHDT, CDR2 YNNKEL (reference sequence). The CDR3 covers 14 residues. Trimming took 3 bases from V and 0 from J, leaving 8 bases between them. Written as DNA, the CDR3 is TGTGCCAGCAGCCACAGTACTATGAACACTGAAGCTTTCTTT. Protein sequence: CASSHSTMNTEAFF.

V usage is TRBV20-1 and J usage is TRBJ2-1; 8 bases fit TRBD2. The CDR3 runs 15 residues. Trimming cost V 3 bases and J 1 base; bases outside gene matches: 5. Germline CDR1 reads DFQATT; CDR2 reads SNEGSKA (reference sequence). CDR3 sequence (DNA): TGCAGTGCTAGCTGGGCGGGAGGTTCCTACAATGAGCAGTTCTTC. This codes for CSASWAGGSYNEQFF.

This clonotype was recorded many times. V gene TRBV12-3 or TRBV12-4 combines with J gene TRBJ1-5, with 9 bases matching TRBD1. J gave up 4 bases and V 3 bases, and 4 bases lay outside the gene matches. This CDR3 spans 15 amino acids. The CDR3: CASSLDRGGNQPQHF. CDR3 in DNA: TGTGCCAGCAGTTTGGACAGGGGTGGAAATCAGCCCCAGCATTTT.

To note about this clonotype: A much larger clone sits a single nucleotide away, making a read error possible. In this CDR3 the conserved last residue, phenylalanine or tryptophan, is missing, so a read error is likely. The chain has TRBV5-1 and TRBJ2-1; 8 positions agree with TRBD2. After removal of 4 bases from V and 0 bases from J, the junction contained 6 bases not matched to a gene. Germline V CDR1 and CDR2: SGHRS, YFSETQ. CDR3 length: 16 amino acids. CDR3 DNA sequence: TGCGCCAGCAGCGGTTTAGCGGGGAGCTCCTACAATGAGCAGTTCTCC. Translating gives CASSGLAGSSYNEQFS.

Only a few counts were recorded for this clonotype. The rearrangement links TRBV18 to TRBJ1-1, with TRBD1 matching over 10 bases. Germline V lookup: CDR1 KGHSH, CDR2 LQKENI. The junction had 8 bases not matched to a gene; V was cut back by 6 bases and J by 1 base. This CDR3 is 16 amino acids long. For the CDR3, the DNA is TGTGCCAGCTCCGACAGGGGGCGCGGCTCGAACACTGAAGCTTTCTTT. Translation gives CASSDRGRGSNTEAFF.

The chain uses TRBV7-2 and TRBJ2-5, with 10 bases identical to TRBD2. CDR3 size: 17 residues. V was pared by 5 bases and J by 7 bases, with 16 bases of the junction left unmatched. The V gene's germline CDR1 is SGHTA and CDR2 FQGNSA. The CDR3 bases are TGTGCCAGCAGCGTAGAACCTAGCGGGAGAGGCGCCCGGACCCAGTACTTC. This sequence encodes CASSVEPSGRGARTQYF. The whole variable domain, filled in from reference TRBV7-2 and TRBJ2-5, reads GAGVSQSPSNKVTEKGKDVELRCDPISGHTALYWYRQSLGQGLEFLIYFQGNSAPDKSGLPSDRFSAERTGGSVSTLTIQRTQQEDSAVYLCASSVEPSGRGARTQYFGPGTRLLVL.

This clonotype has a handful of counts. This sequence joins TRBV20-1 and TRBJ2-1, with D unclear. Germline CDR1 is DFQATT and CDR2 is SNEGSKA (reference sequence). The V gene lost 3 bases and the J gene lost 4 bases, with 4 bases spanning the gap. The CDR3 covers 11 residues. The CDR3 bases are TGCAGTGCTAGCGGGTACAATGAGCAGTTCTTC. Residues: CSASGYNEQFF.

The rearrangement joins TRBV5-1 to TRBJ2-1; 9 bases agree with TRBD2. Germline assignment: CDR1 SGHRS and CDR2 YFSETQ. The CDR3 contains 15 residues. The junction had 3 bases not matched to a gene; V was cut back by 0 bases and J by 5 bases. The CDR3 here is CASSLVLAGNNEQFF. CDR3 sequence (DNA): TGCGCCAGCAGCTTGGTGCTAGCGGGAAACAATGAGCAGTTCTTC.

This clonotype was counted a few times. The chain recombines TRBV10-3 with TRBJ2-1, with D perhaps assigned TRBD1 or TRBD2 (5 bases each). Trimming took 10 bases from V and 4 from J, leaving 14 bases between them. Per germline, CDR1 ENHRY and CDR2 SYGVKD. This CDR3 has 13 residues. The CDR3 here is CATTKDTYNEQFF. The CDR3 bases are TGTGCCACGACTAAGGACACTTACAATGAGCAGTTCTTC.

Only a few counts were recorded for this clonotype. This chain connects TRBV7-2 to TRBJ1-6; D unclear. This CDR3 region has 14 residues. V dropped 4 bases and J dropped 5 bases, with 9 bases sitting between them. The V gene's germline CDR1 is SGHTA and CDR2 FQGNSA. CDR3 nucleotide sequence: TGTGCCAGCAGCTCGTCCTATAATAATTCACCCCTCCACTTT. Its protein is CASSSSYNNSPLHF.

This clonotype was recorded at least ten times. The chain carries TRBV20-1 and TRBJ1-5; no definite D call. Per the germline V gene, CDR1 is DFQATT and CDR2 is SNEGSKA (reference sequence). V was clipped by 3 bases and J by 0 bases, with 15 bases between them. The CDR3 runs to 16 residues. CDR3 DNA: TGCAGTGCTAGCCCCTATACAGCCCCTAGCAATCAGCCCCAGCATTTT. Its translation: CSASPYTAPSNQPQHF.

In this sample, this clonotype turned up many times. The chain joins TRBV6-2 or TRBV6-3 to TRBJ2-7; possibly TRBD2 for D (5 bases). This CDR3 has 12 amino acids. CDR1 is MNHEY and CDR2 is SVGEGT in the germline V gene. V gave up 10 bases and J gave up 0 bases, with 10 bases separating them. CDR3 residues: CATATNSYEQYF. The CDR3 DNA reads TGTGCCACCGCGACTAACTCCTACGAGCAGTACTTC.

The V gene is TRBV5-1, the J gene TRBJ1-4; 8 bases map to TRBD1. This CDR3 region has 15 residues. The trim removed 4 bases at V and 4 bases at J, leaving 6 bases unmatched. CDR1 is SGHRS, CDR2 YFSETQ, per germline. CDR3 coding DNA: TGCGCCAGCAGCCCGACAGGGGCGAGTAATGAAAAACTGTTTTTT. Residues: CASSPTGASNEKLFF.

In nucleotides, the CDR3 is TGTGCCAGCAGCACCCCCGCATCAGCAATGCAGTATTTT. This sequence encodes CASSTPASAMQYF. The J gene is TRBJ2-3, the V gene TRBV7-9; D is unresolved. Deletions cut 5 bases from V and 11 bases from J, with 17 bases between. Germline assignment: CDR1 SEHNR and CDR2 FQNEAQ (reference sequence). The CDR3 has 13 residues.

V gene TRBV7-9 combines with J gene TRBJ1-1; TRBD1 might be the D (5 bases). The CDR3 is 14 residues long. Germline V CDR1 and CDR2: SEHNR, FQNEAQ (reference sequence). The V end lost 5 bases, the J end lost 4 bases, and 14 bases lay between the germline ends. CDR3 DNA sequence: TGTGCCAGCAGCGCCTCGACAGTGACCACTGAAGCTTTCTTT. Its protein product is CASSASTVTTEAFF.

The J gene is TRBJ2-5, the V gene TRBV20-1; D ambiguous. The CDR3 loop spans 16 amino acids. The germline gives CDR1 DFQATT, CDR2 SNEGSKA (reference sequence). Trimming removed 0 bases from V and 3 bases from J, with 17 bases in between. Written as DNA, the CDR3 is TGCAGTGCTAGAGATCGGGTTAGGCAGAGCGAAGAGACCCAGTACTTC. This codes for CSARDRVRQSEETQYF.

This clonotype has a handful of counts. This sequence may be a read error, since a much larger clone differs from it by one base. This chain joins TRBV7-2 and TRBJ2-3; the match to TRBD2 covers 8 bases. Germline loops: CDR1 SGHTA, CDR2 FQGNSA. The CDR3 sequence is 15 residues long. The DNA of the CDR3 is TGTGCCAGCAGCGACGGGACTAGAACCACAGGTACGCAGTATTTT. Protein sequence: CASSDGTRTTGTQYF.